These T cell receptor beta chains were read from a single sample in a study of vaccination effects on CD4 cells after COVID-19. The antigens these receptors bind are not known. The data were produced by immunoSEQ multiplex PCR, yet TCRdb's version contains in-frame clones alone and is incomplete. Of approximately 60,000 clones in the sample, approximately 81% were seen once. This material consisted of CD4+ T cells from PBMCs cultured without peptide, taken after COVID-19 vaccination. These receptors originate from a human donor who received a COVID-19 vaccine. Each CDR3 is given with its conserved first and last residue. Each record gives: D gene, clone size, J gene, V gene, CDR3 protein, CDR3 DNA. D genes are given only for firm matches. Size values are once, few and many counts, or a class for expanded clones, and some rows have none.

- | - | TRBJ2-1 | TRBV10-3 | CASRGLVNEQFF | TGTGCCTCCCGGGGCCTAGTCAATGAGCAGTTCTTC
- | - | TRBJ2-1 | TRBV7-6 | CASSLSRDEQFF | TGTGCCAGCAGCTTATCCAGGGATGAGCAGTTCTTC
- | - | TRBJ2-5 | TRBV7-9 | CASSVSRHVLAETQYF | TGTGCCAGCAGCGTCTCCCGCCATGTGCTGGCGGAGACCCAGTACTTC
- | - | TRBJ2-2 | TRBV3-1/TRBV3-2 | CASSRGTSDTGELFF | TGTGCCAGCAGCCGGGGGACGTCTGATACCGGGGAGCTGTTTTTT
- | - | TRBJ1-2 | TRBV5-4 | CASSTPDTTYGYTF | TGTGCCAGCAGCACGCCGGACACCACGTATGGCTACACCTTC
TRBD2 | - | TRBJ2-1 | TRBV3-1/TRBV3-2 | CASSSTSGRAQYNEQFF | TGTGCCAGCAGCTCAACTAGCGGGAGGGCCCAGTACAATGAGCAGTTCTTC
- | - | TRBJ2-7 | TRBV6-6 | CASSYGGSGKYEQYF | TGTGCCAGCAGTTACGGGGGGTCGGGGAAATACGAGCAGTACTTC
- | - | TRBJ2-1 | TRBV5-8 | CASSLLVTYNEQFF | TGTGCCAGCAGCTTGCTAGTCACCTACAATGAGCAGTTCTTC
TRBD1 | - | TRBJ1-3 | TRBV16 | CASSRDRDLSTIYF | TGTGCCAGCAGCCGGGACAGAGACCTTTCGACCATATATTTT
- | - | TRBJ1-3 | TRBV5-4 | CASSLGGADIYF | TGTGCCAGCAGCTTGGGTGGGGCAGACATATATTTT
- | - | TRBJ1-1 | TRBV6-5 | CASNKRVGNTEAFF | TGTGCCAGCAACAAAAGGGTAGGGAACACTGAAGCTTTCTTT
TRBD1 | - | TRBJ1-1 | TRBV6-5 | CASGQGYEAFF | TGTGCCAGCGGACAGGGATATGAAGCTTTCTTT
- | - | TRBJ1-3 | TRBV30 | CAWSGNTVSGNTIYF | TGTGCCTGGAGTGGGAACACCGTCTCTGGAAACACCATATATTTT
- | once | TRBJ2-7 | TRBV3-1/TRBV3-2 | CASSRTVQNYEQYF | TGTGCCAGCAGCCGGACAGTCCAAAACTACGAGCAGTACTTC
- | few | TRBJ1-2 | TRBV24-1 | CATSTGADLYGYTF | TGTGCCACCTCCACCGGGGCCGACCTCTATGGCTACACCTTC
- | - | TRBJ1-1 | TRBV7-2 | CASSLQDPGAFF | TGTGCCAGCAGCTTACAGGATCCCGGGGCTTTCTTT
- | few | TRBJ1-2 | TRBV5-1 | CASSSGVDYGYTF | TGCGCCAGCAGCTCAGGGGTGGACTATGGCTACACCTTC
TRBD2 | - | TRBJ2-1 | TRBV6-4 | CASSDLSGGDYNEQFF | TGTGCCAGCAGTGACTTGAGCGGGGGGGACTACAATGAGCAGTTCTTC
- | - | TRBJ2-7 | TRBV18 | CASSPGPGRGRSSYEQYF | TGTGCCAGCTCACCAGGCCCTGGGAGGGGGAGGAGCTCCTACGAGCAGTACTTC
TRBD2 | - | TRBJ2-5 | TRBV7-2 | CASSLRRGGETQYF | TGTGCCAGCAGCTTGAGACGGGGGGGTGAGACCCAGTACTTC
TRBD1 | - | TRBJ1-2 | TRBV6-5 | CASSRQGLYGYTF | TGTGCCAGCAGCCGACAGGGCCTCTATGGCTACACCTTC
- | - | TRBJ1-2 | TRBV5-6 | CASSLAQGSGYTF | TGTGCCAGCAGCTTGGCCCAGGGGTCGGGCTACACCTTC
- | - | TRBJ1-4 | TRBV7-8 | CASSLALDLEGEKLFF | TGTGCCAGCAGCTTAGCGCTCGACCTGGAGGGTGAAAAACTGTTTTTT
TRBD2 | few | TRBJ2-1 | TRBV5-1 | CASRPGTSLDEQFF | TGCGCCAGCAGACCCGGGACTAGCCTCGATGAGCAGTTCTTC
TRBD1 | few | TRBJ1-5 | TRBV5-1 | CASSLGFTGGHDQPQHF | TGCGCCAGCAGCTTGGGCTTTACAGGGGGCCATGATCAGCCCCAGCATTTT
TRBD2 | once | TRBJ2-5 | TRBV7-2 | CASSLVGTSGGKQETQYF | TGTGCCAGCAGCTTAGTAGGGACTAGCGGGGGGAAACAAGAGACCCAGTACTTC
TRBD1 | once | TRBJ1-6 | TRBV12-3/TRBV12-4 | CASRPTGDSPLHF | TGTGCCAGCAGACCAACAGGGGATTCACCCCTCCACTTT
- | - | TRBJ1-1 | TRBV5-6 | CASSLLPRVGAEAFF | TGTGCCAGCAGCTTGCTCCCCCGGGTGGGGGCTGAAGCTTTCTTT
- | - | TRBJ1-2 | TRBV6-6 | CASSYSKGPGYTF | TGTGCCAGCAGTTACTCGAAGGGACCGGGCTACACCTTC
- | - | TRBJ2-1 | TRBV2 | CASKAFAETDHQFF | TGTGCCAGCAAAGCATTCGCAGAGACAGATCATCAGTTCTTC
- | - | TRBJ1-1 | TRBV10-3 | CAIRGGVRAEAFF | TGTGCCATCAGGGGGGGGGTACGGGCTGAAGCTTTCTTT
- | - | TRBJ2-1 | TRBV24-1 | CATSDLGRGFDNEQFF | TGTGCCACCAGTGATTTGGGGCGAGGTTTCGACAATGAGCAGTTCTTC
- | - | TRBJ2-7 | TRBV18 | CASSPGSGTYEQYF | TGTGCCAGCTCACCCGGGTCCGGAACCTACGAGCAGTACTTC
TRBD2 | - | TRBJ2-1 | TRBV29-1 | CSSRLAGGTVGQFF | TGCAGCTCTAGATTAGCGGGAGGGACGGTAGGGCAGTTCTTC
TRBD2 | - | TRBJ2-7 | TRBV6-5 | CASKTGGPYEQYF | TGTGCCAGCAAGACGGGAGGGCCCTACGAGCAGTACTTC
- | - | TRBJ2-7 | TRBV7-2 | CASSRDLPPYEQYF | TGTGCCAGCAGCCGGGACTTACCGCCCTACGAGCAGTACTTC
- | - | TRBJ2-1 | TRBV6-5 | CASSYGRAYNEQFF | TGTGCCAGCAGTTACGGCAGGGCATACAATGAGCAGTTCTTC
- | - | TRBJ2-6 | TRBV5-4 | CASSLARTGANVLTF | TGTGCCAGCAGCTTGGCGCGGACCGGGGCCAACGTCCTGACTTTC
- | - | TRBJ2-5 | TRBV3-1/TRBV3-2 | CASSRLRLGAKETQYF | TGTGCCAGCAGCCGACTACGACTCGGGGCTAAGGAGACCCAGTACTTC
- | - | TRBJ2-7 | TRBV28 | CASSLGFTYEQYF | TGTGCCAGCAGCTTGGGGTTTACCTACGAGCAGTACTTC
- | - | TRBJ1-5 | TRBV12-3/TRBV12-4 | CASRPGDQPQHF | TGTGCCAGCAGACCGGGGGATCAGCCCCAGCATTTT